One and the same sample provided the 17 T cell receptor beta chains below, sequenced in a study of shared T cell receptors in the human thymus. Data came from immunoSEQ multiplex PCR; TCRdb stores just in-frame clones and leaves some out. Of hundreds of thousands of clones in the sample, over 90% were seen once. Material: thymocytes. The receptors were gathered from a human donor.

The V gene is TRBV18, the J gene TRBJ2-3; D gene uncertain. This CDR3 comprises 13 residues. In germline, CDR1 is KGHSH, CDR2 LQKENI. V shed 2 bases and J shed 4 bases, with 7 bases lying between them. The CDR3 DNA reads TGTGCCAGCTCACCAATGTTCCCAGATACGCAGTATTTT. Encoded protein: CASSPMFPDTQYF.

This clone was detected only a few times. The genes are TRBV29-1 and TRBJ1-1, with unresolved D. The CDR3 loop spans 10 amino acids. V was shortened by 3 bases and J by 3 bases, with 2 bases between the two germline ends. Germline V CDR1 and CDR2: SQVTM, ANQGSEA. The CDR3 is CSVEDTEAFF. CDR3 DNA sequence: TGCAGCGTTGAGGACACTGAAGCTTTCTTT.

The chain links TRBV18 to TRBJ2-3; 8 bases map to TRBD2. The CDR3 contains 16 residues. J lost 3 bases, V lost 2 bases, and 7 bases had no gene match. The germline CDR1 and CDR2 sequences are KGHSH and LQKENI. CDR3 region: CASSPKGLGPTDTQYF. In nucleotides, the CDR3 is TGTGCCAGCTCACCAAAGGGACTAGGTCCTACAGATACGCAGTATTTT.

This rearrangement joins TRBV9 to TRBJ2-2, with 9 bases fitting TRBD2. The CDR3 has 13 amino acids. J was trimmed by 11 bases and V by 0 bases; bases with no gene match: 2. Per the germline V gene, CDR1 is SGDLS and CDR2 is YYNGEE. CDR3 sequence (DNA): TGTGCCAGCAGCGTAGAGGGGACTAGCGAGCTGTTTTTT. This sequence encodes CASSVEGTSELFF. Filled out from reference TRBV9 and TRBJ2-2, the complete variable domain reads DSGVTQTPKHLITATGQRVTLRCSPRSGDLSVYWYQQSLDQGLQFLIQYYNGEERAKGNILERFSAQQFPDLHSELNLSSLELGDSALYFCASSVEGTSELFFGEGSRLTVL.

The table lists this clone with a count of one. This chain connects TRBV30 to TRBJ1-3; 12 nucleotides agree with TRBD1. The V segment lost 3 bases and the J segment 0 bases; nucleotides outside the gene matches: 6. Germline lookup yields CDR1 GTSNPN and CDR2 SVGIG (reference sequence). The CDR3 is 17 amino acids. The CDR3 DNA follows: TGTGCCTGGAGGGGGACAGGGGGCATAAGCTCTGGAAACACCATATATTTT. Encoded protein: CAWRGTGGISSGNTIYF.

The CDR3 reads CASSSGYEQYF. DNA of the CDR3: TGTGCCAGCAGCTCCGGTTACGAGCAGTACTTC. The V gene is TRBV13, the J gene TRBJ2-7; D is undetermined. The length of the CDR3 is 11 residues. Trimming took 4 bases from V and 4 from J, leaving 5 bases between them. Per the germline V gene, CDR1 is PRHDT and CDR2 is FYEKMQ (reference sequence).

This chain links TRBV21-1 with TRBJ2-7; the table's D call TRBD1 went unverified against the DNA. TRBV21-1 is listed as a pseudogene. The CDR3 sequence is 12 residues long. CDR3 DNA: TGTGCCAGCGGAGACAGGGTCTACGAGCAGTACTTC. Its protein is CASGDRVYEQYF.

The chain employs TRBV9 and TRBJ2-2; the match to TRBD2 covers 8 bases. Germline trimming cut 1 base from V and 1 base from J; bases unmatched to any gene: 6. CDR3 length: 17 amino acids. Germline V CDR1 and CDR2: SGDLS, YYNGEE. The CDR3 bases are TGTGCCAGCAGCGTATCATCGGGACTAGAGAACACCGGGGAGCTGTTTTTT. Amino acid sequence: CASSVSSGLENTGELFF.

The chain employs TRBV28 and TRBJ1-1; TRBD1 matches 7 bases. V shed 3 bases, J shed 10 bases, and the junction held 8 bases outside the gene matches. CDR1 is MDHEN, CDR2 SYDVKM, per germline. The CDR3 runs 13 residues. CDR3 sequence reads: CASSFGEGGRAFF. The DNA for the CDR3 is TGTGCCAGCAGTTTCGGGGAAGGGGGCAGAGCTTTCTTT.

This rearrangement joins TRBV10-1 to TRBJ2-4, with 10 bases identical to TRBD1. The CDR3 is made up of 16 amino acids. Germline lookup yields CDR1 WNHNN and CDR2 SYGVQD (reference sequence). Trimming took 6 bases from V and 1 from J; bases not matched to a gene: 6. The CDR3 coding sequence is TGCGCCAGCAGCCCGACAGGGGGCTCTGCCAAAAACATTCAGTACTTC. Protein product: CASSPTGGSAKNIQYF.

The chain uses TRBV7-2 and TRBJ2-2, with TRBD2 matching over 8 bases. From germline, CDR1 is SGHTA and CDR2 FQGNSA. The CDR3 totals 15 residues. Trimming took 7 bases from V and 6 from J; bases not matched to a gene: 10. CDR3 residues: CASILSSGKPGELFF. CDR3 sequence (DNA): TGTGCCAGCATCCTGAGTAGCGGGAAACCCGGGGAGCTGTTTTTT.

The CDR3, as DNA: TGTGCCAGCAGTTTACGGGGGGGAACTGAAGCTTTCTTT. This translates into CASSLRGGTEAFF. The chain couples TRBV27 to TRBJ1-1, with D possibly TRBD1 on 5 matching bases. Trimming stripped 2 bases from V and 5 bases from J, with 9 bases between. CDR1 is MNHEY and CDR2 is SMNVEV in the germline V gene (reference sequence). The CDR3 covers 13 residues.

This clone was seen a few times. The J gene is TRBJ1-5, the V gene TRBV15; possible D gene TRBD1, 6 bases. The germline V and J ends were trimmed by 1 base and 3 bases, with 22 bases remaining between them. Germline assignment: CDR1 LNHNV and CDR2 YYDKDF (reference sequence). CDR3 length: 19 residues. The CDR3 nucleotides read TGTGCCACCAGCAGAGTCGGGGGGCAGCCACATCTGTTCAATCAGCCCCAGCATTTT. Translated: CATSRVGGQPHLFNQPQHF.

This chain joins TRBV30 and TRBJ2-4; 11 bases are a match to TRBD2. The CDR3 covers 22 residues. Germline V gene lookup returns CDR1 GTSNPN and CDR2 SVGIG (reference sequence). The ends lost 0 bases at V and 1 base at J; junction bases unmatched: 20. The chain's CDR3 is CAWSVETWRLAGGPLAKNIQYF. The CDR3, as DNA: TGTGCCTGGAGTGTAGAGACGTGGCGGCTAGCGGGAGGTCCTTTGGCCAAAAACATTCAGTACTTC.

The chain joins TRBV27 to TRBJ1-2, with D maybe TRBD1 (6 bases). V shed 7 bases and J shed 8 bases, with 17 bases lying between them. Germline V gives CDR1 MNHEY, CDR2 SMNVEV (reference sequence). The CDR3 has 13 amino acids. The CDR3 sequence: CASTGEGLLGYTF. The CDR3 nucleotides are TGTGCCAGCACAGGGGAGGGTCTCTTAGGCTACACCTTC.

V usage is TRBV9 and J usage is TRBJ2-1; TRBD2 matches 11 bases. There are 16 residues in the CDR3. From germline, CDR1 is SGDLS and CDR2 YYNGEE. The junction had 5 bases not matched to a gene; V was cut back by 2 bases and J by 4 bases. CDR3 in DNA: TGTGCCAGCAGCGTGTTGGGACTAGCGGATTACAATGAGCAGTTCTTC. Protein product: CASSVLGLADYNEQFF.

The genes are TRBV15 and TRBJ2-1; D gene uncertain. This CDR3 is 18 amino acids long. V was shortened by 1 base and J by 0 bases, with 16 bases between the two germline ends. Looked up from germline, CDR1 is LNHNV and CDR2 is YYDKDF (reference sequence). In DNA form, the CDR3 reads TGTGCCACCAGCAGAGGGATCGGCACGGAAAGCTCCTACAATGAGCAGTTCTTC. It codes for CATSRGIGTESSYNEQFF.